The T cell receptor beta chain described here comes from a study of T cell repertoires in cytomegalovirus infection. Study in general: Both a matching HLA type and CMV infection were indicated by public TCR beta signatures. Study-level findings and limits: Carriers of CMV and the relevant HLA type were discriminated by public TCR beta frequency. The ex vivo response showed dominance by HLA-C-restricted CMV-specific TCR beta clonotypes.

This clonotype has more than one count but fewer than ten. Its antigen remains unidentified. MiXCR was run by TCRdb on the reads, yielding one entry per CDR3 protein. The sample consists of around 300,000 distinct CDR3 sequences, about 20% of them appearing once. J was trimmed by 10 bases and V by 2 bases; bases with no gene match: 8. This CDR3 contains 15 residues. Germline values: CDR1 MNHEY, CDR2 SVGEGT. The TCR comes from a human donor in good health (CMV status not recorded). Some clones in this sample may be carry-over from other donors' samples. Sample: cultured PBMCs, taken from culture after CMV antigen stimulation. The V and J genes are TRBV6-2 or TRBV6-3 and TRBJ2-1; 10 bases map to TRBD2. Written as DNA, the CDR3 is TGTGCCAGCAGTTACGGGGCTAGCGGGAGCTTAGAGCAGTTCTTC. Amino acids: CASSYGASGSLEQFF.